This TCR beta chain appears in the sequencing data of a study of technical replicates of blood from a few donors. V was clipped by 2 bases and J by 5 bases, with 7 bases between them. This CDR3 is built from 13 residues. Germline V gives CDR1 MNHEY, CDR2 SVGAGI. This table comes from immunoSEQ multiplex PCR, and its TCRdb copy is limited to in-frame clones, with some not included. Found here are 80,000 to 90,000 clones, roughly 94% of them singletons; the top ten hold 0.2% to 0.3%. As regards this clone: Within the sample, other DNA sequences also encode this same CDR3.

The receptor comes from a human donor in good health. The gene calls are TRBV6-5 and TRBJ2-1; possibly TRBD1 for D (5 bases). The sequenced sample was T cells isolated from PBMCs. The chain's CDR3 is CASSYDSNNEQFF. In nucleotides, the CDR3 is TGTGCCAGCAGTTACGACAGTAACAATGAGCAGTTCTTC.